This T cell receptor beta chain is drawn from a study of CD8+ T cells in alopecia areata. With regard to this clone: Antigen: not known.

The authors sorted CD4+ and CD8+ T cells from PBMCs. Study-level points and caveats: It was lesional scalp, especially alopecia totalis/universalis, that showed higher clonality than normal scalp.

This CDR3 has 13 residues. CDR1 and CDR2 from the germline V gene are SGHRS and YFSETQ. V shed 0 bases and J shed 9 bases, with 10 bases lying between them. Reverse transcription of extracted RNA yielded cDNA, which provided the sequencing template. Clones were sequenced by immunoSEQ multiplex PCR, and TCRdb holds only the in-frame ones, with some missing. The table has some 180,000 clones, 56% seen once. Sequenced sample: CD8+ T cells sorted from blood. This TCR was sampled from a human donor in good health. This chain joins TRBV5-1 and TRBJ2-1, with D perhaps matching TRBD1 (6 bases). CDR3 amino acids: CASSLVGGSEQFF. The CDR3 nucleotides read TGCGCCAGCAGCTTGGTTGGGGGCAGTGAGCAGTTCTTC.